The source of this T cell receptor (beta chain) is a study of regulatory T cells in long-lasting Graves disease. Regarding the study as a whole: Persistent Graves' cases showed lower TCR diversity than newly diagnosed cases. Under persistent disease, TRBV28, TRBJ1-2 and TRBJ2-5 were used preferentially.

Time point of the sample: persistent/refractory GD, antithyroid drugs over 5 years with positive TRAb. Following extraction of RNA from PBMCs, that RNA was used to make the TCR library. TCR beta libraries were built with iRepertoire HTBI primers and Arm-PCR of CDR3 regions. One entry per CDR3 protein results from TCRdb running MiXCR on the multiplex PCR reads. This sample yields 400,000 to 500,000 distinct CDR3 sequences, of which 21% are seen a single time; roughly 13% belongs to the top ten. This clonotype came up many times. The antigen remains undetermined. CDR1 and CDR2 from the germline V gene are MDHEN and SYDVKM. V lost 5 bases and J lost 7, with 21 bases in between. This CDR3 is 16 amino acids long.

The chain has TRBV28 and TRBJ1-5; D is unresolved. The material was peripheral blood mononuclear cells (PBMCs), obtained when the disease was refractory, from a patient treated with antithyroid drugs. The clonotype comes from a female donor with Graves disease. The CDR3 DNA sequence: TGTGCCAGCAGTGACATGAACCTTAGAACCGAACAGCCCCAGCATTTT. Residues: CASSDMNLRTEQPQHF.